Reported below is one TCR beta chain. This receptor's antigen is unknown. No base qualities exist here, and no much larger clone lies one base off it. TCRbeta CDR3 regions were amplified from genomic DNA using the immunoSEQ Assay, a bias-controlled multiplex PCR. As for how the authors treated the data: The number of nucleated cells in each sample was estimated by amplification of reference gene primers within the assay. Sequence reads were collapsed and filtered to measure the absolute abundance of every unique TCRbeta CDR3 rearrangement. For each sample, productive Simpson clonality was calculated as the square root of Simpson's diversity index over productive rearrangements. TCRdb took this table from immuneACCESS and kept in-frame rearrangements with V and J called. Such tables lack part of the clones; where checked against another copy, unresolved V genes explain under half of the gap, and the rest is unexplained. V, J and clone size are taken as reported in that table, and D and trimming were inferred from the DNA itself. The sample includes 76,000 or so clones, with around nine tenths observed a single time. The leading ten clones occupy roughly 6% of the sample.

These data originate in a study of blood T cell repertoires in COVID-19 (dated by TCRdb to the early 2020s). The study in broad terms: Collaborator samples came from the United States, Italy and Spain and covered acute and convalescent phases of COVID-19. Samples came from the ongoing ImmuneRACE study (first 160 participants) plus 1,254 subjects from 6 global collaborators. Deeply sampled blood TCRbeta repertoires from subjects exposed to, actively infected with, or recovered from COVID-19 were included in the dataset. A de-identified subject ID, COVID-19 status, age in years and sex were almost always included in the sample metadata. Where available, HLA class I and class II types were obtained from metadata supplied by the sample provider rather than from assay-based typing. The repertoires were made available in a free public database intended to serve as a resource for research on the immune response to SARS-CoV-2. The prospective study material was composed of cDNA or gDNA derived from T cells, B-cell-depleted T cells, or PBMCs. General conclusions and limits of the study: The quantity of clinical and demographic metadata differed by source and by participant and was supplied without curation.

Whole blood was collected in K2EDTA tubes by collaborating institutions according to the institutions' own protocols. For TCRbeta analysis, collaborator samples were shipped as frozen whole blood, as isolated PBMCs, or as DNA extracted from either sample type. The CDR3 starts with the cysteine, ends with the phenylalanine, and has 15 residues. Kept here is only the CDR3 DNA, which spans 45 bases and is read in frame from base 1. CDR1 and CDR2 are drawn from the germline V gene (reference sequence): LGHDT, YNNKEL. V and J are truncated by 2 bases and 2 bases respectively, leaving an intervening sequence of 12 bases.

Source material: peripheral blood. This sequence uses TRBV3-1 (or the pseudogene TRBV3-2) and TRBJ1-2; no D segment can be confidently identified. This receptor was identified in a human donor in a cohort sampled during active COVID-19. The CDR3 corresponds to CASSQIEAGNYGYTF. The DNA sequence is TGTGCCAGCAGCCAAATAGAGGCTGGGAACTATGGCTACACCTTC.